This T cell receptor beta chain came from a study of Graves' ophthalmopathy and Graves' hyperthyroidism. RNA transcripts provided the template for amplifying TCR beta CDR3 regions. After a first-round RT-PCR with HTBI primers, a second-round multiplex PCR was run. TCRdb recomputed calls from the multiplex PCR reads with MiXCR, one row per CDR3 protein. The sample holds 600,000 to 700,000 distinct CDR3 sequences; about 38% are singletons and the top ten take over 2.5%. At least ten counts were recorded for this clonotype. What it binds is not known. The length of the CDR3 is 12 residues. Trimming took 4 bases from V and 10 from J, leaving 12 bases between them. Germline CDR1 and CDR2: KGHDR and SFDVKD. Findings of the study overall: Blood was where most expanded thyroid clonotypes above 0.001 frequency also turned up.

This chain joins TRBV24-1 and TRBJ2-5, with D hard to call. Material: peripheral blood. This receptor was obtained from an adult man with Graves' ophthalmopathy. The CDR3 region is CATSDSGDRQYF. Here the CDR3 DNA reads TGTGCCACCAGTGACAGTGGAGATCGCCAGTACTTC.